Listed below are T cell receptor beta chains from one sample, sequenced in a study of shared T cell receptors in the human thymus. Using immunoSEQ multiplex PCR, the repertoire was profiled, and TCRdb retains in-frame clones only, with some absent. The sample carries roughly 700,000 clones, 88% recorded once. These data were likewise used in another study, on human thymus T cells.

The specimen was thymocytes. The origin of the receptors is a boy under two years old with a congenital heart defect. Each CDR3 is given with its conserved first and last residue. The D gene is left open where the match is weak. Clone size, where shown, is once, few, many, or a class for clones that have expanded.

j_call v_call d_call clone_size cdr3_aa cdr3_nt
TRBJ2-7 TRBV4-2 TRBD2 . CASSQDRREGPRDEQYF TGTGCCAGCAGCCAAGATAGGCGGGAGGGCCCTCGGGACGAGCAGTACTTC
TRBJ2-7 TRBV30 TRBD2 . CASSSGTSGVIYEQYF TGTGCCTCCTCCTCCGGGACTAGCGGGGTTATCTACGAGCAGTACTTC
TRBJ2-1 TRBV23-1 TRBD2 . CASSQSLGGGFPDPYNEQFF TGCGCCAGCAGTCAATCCCTTGGGGGAGGGTTCCCAGACCCATACAATGAGCAGTTCTTC
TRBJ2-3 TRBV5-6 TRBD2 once CASSRRLARDTQYF TGTGCCAGCAGCCGTAGACTAGCGAGGGATACGCAGTATTTT
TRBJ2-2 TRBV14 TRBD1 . CASSPMGQGKGGELFF TGTGCCAGCAGCCCCATGGGACAGGGGAAGGGCGGGGAGCTGTTTTTT
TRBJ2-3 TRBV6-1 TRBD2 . CASSELGSGRKDTQYF TGTGCCAGCAGTGAATTGGGTAGCGGGAGAAAAGATACGCAGTATTTT
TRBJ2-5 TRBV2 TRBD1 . CARGQGVETQYF TGTGCCAGGGGACAGGGAGTGGAGACCCAGTACTTC
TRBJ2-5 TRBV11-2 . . CASSFHRCGETQYF TGTGCCAGCAGCTTTCATAGGTGCGGTGAGACCCAGTACTTC
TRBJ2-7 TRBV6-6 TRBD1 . CASSRGTGNPYEQYF TGTGCCAGCAGCAGGGGGACAGGGAACCCCTACGAGCAGTACTTC
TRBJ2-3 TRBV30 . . CAWSSTSRGTDTQYF TGTGCCTGGAGCTCGACTAGTAGGGGCACAGATACGCAGTATTTT
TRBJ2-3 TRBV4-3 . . CASSQAGQGRTDTQYF TGCGCCAGCAGCCAAGCCGGGCAGGGCCGCACAGATACGCAGTATTTT